The rows below give T cell receptor beta chains drawn from one sample of a study of beta chain features in type 1 diabetes. This table comes from immunoSEQ multiplex PCR, and its TCRdb copy is limited to in-frame clones, with some not included. The table shows just under 150,000 clones, with more than 9% occurring only once. Sequencing was carried out using naive CD4+ T cells from blood. The receptor source for this set is a man aged 18 to 30 in good health. Each CDR3 is given with its conserved first and last residue. A D gene is named only where the DNA matches it firmly. The size of a clone is reported for some rows only, either as once, few or many, or as a class for expanded clones.

cdr3_aa cdr3_nt d_call v_call clone_size j_call
CASSSTGAETQYF TGTGCCAGCAGCTCGACAGGGGCCGAGACCCAGTACTTC TRBD1 TRBV6-5 few TRBJ2-5
CASSLSAGAGREEQFF TGTGCCAGCAGCTTATCCGCGGGAGCAGGGCGGGAGGAGCAGTTCTTC TRBD2 TRBV7-6 . TRBJ2-1
CASSLRSSTDTQYF TGCGCCAGCAGCTTGCGCAGTAGCACAGATACGCAGTATTTT . TRBV5-1 . TRBJ2-3
CASAWSGTNTGELFF TGTGCCAGCGCCTGGAGCGGGACGAACACCGGGGAGCTGTTTTTT TRBD2 TRBV2 . TRBJ2-2
CASSRDTQETQYF TGTGCCAGCAGCCGGGACACGCAAGAGACCCAGTACTTC . TRBV14 . TRBJ2-5
CAWSVGRGRDEKLFF TGTGCCTGGAGTGTAGGGAGGGGCCGGGATGAAAAACTGTTTTTT . TRBV30 . TRBJ1-4
CASSEDSRIQYF TGTGCCAGCAGTGAAGACAGTAGGATTCAGTACTTC . TRBV6-1 . TRBJ2-4
CASSQGAGGLSSYEQYF TGTGCCAGCAGCCAAGGAGCGGGGGGGCTAAGCTCCTACGAGCAGTACTTC TRBD2 TRBV4-2 few TRBJ2-7
CASSLDWGVTYEQYF TGCGCCAGCAGCTTGGACTGGGGGGTTACCTACGAGCAGTACTTC . TRBV5-1 . TRBJ2-7
CAWREPFLSSYEQYF TGTGCCTGGAGGGAGCCGTTCTTAAGCTCCTACGAGCAGTACTTC . TRBV30 few TRBJ2-7
CASSARLAGPTDTQYF TGCGCCAGCAGCGCCCGACTAGCGGGCCCCACAGATACGCAGTATTTT TRBD2 TRBV5-1 . TRBJ2-3
CASSSTGTVNSPLHF TGTGCCAGCAGCTCAACCGGGACAGTAAATTCACCCCTCCACTTT TRBD1 TRBV7-2 few TRBJ1-6
CATTRDRVNTEAFF TGTGCCACCACTCGGGACAGGGTGAACACTGAAGCTTTCTTT TRBD1 TRBV15 few TRBJ1-1
CASRIGGFDEQFF TGTGCCAGCAGGATAGGGGGTTTCGATGAGCAGTTCTTC . TRBV7-2 few TRBJ2-1
CASSPLMENEKLFF TGTGCCAGCTCACCCTTGATGGAGAATGAAAAACTGTTTTTT . TRBV18 few TRBJ1-4
CASSFSGTGSIRQYF TGTGCCAGCAGCTTTTCCGGGACAGGGAGCATTAGGCAGTATTTT TRBD1 TRBV7-3 . TRBJ2-3
CASSVVEGIGGYTF TGTGCCAGCAGCGTAGTGGAGGGTATAGGGGGCTACACCTTC . TRBV9 few TRBJ1-2
CASSPRSSGGPTDTQYF TGTGCCAGCTCACCACGTTCTAGCGGGGGACCCACAGATACGCAGTATTTT TRBD2 TRBV18 few TRBJ2-3
CASTKASGGVGTQYF TGTGCCAGCACCAAGGCGAGCGGGGGGGTGGGTACGCAGTATTTT TRBD2 TRBV2 few TRBJ2-3
CASQGFSQPQHF TGTGCCAGCCAGGGATTTAGTCAGCCCCAGCATTTT . TRBV6-6 . TRBJ1-5
CASSSDLASDTQYF TGTGCCAGCAGTTCCGACCTAGCCTCAGATACGCAGTATTTT . TRBV6-5 . TRBJ2-3
CASSLLAGGLGEQYF TGTGCCAGCAGCTTACTAGCGGGGGGTCTCGGAGAGCAGTACTTC TRBD2 TRBV5-4 . TRBJ2-7
CASSLVGGQGGYEQYF TGTGCCAGCAGCTTAGTCGGCGGACAGGGTGGTTACGAGCAGTACTTC TRBD1 TRBV7-2 . TRBJ2-7
CASSFSRNTIYF TGTGCCAGCAGTTTCTCCCGAAACACCATATATTTT . TRBV25-1 many TRBJ1-3
CAFTYRGRGDTQYF TGTGCCTTCACGTACAGGGGGCGAGGAGATACGCAGTATTTT TRBD1 TRBV15 few TRBJ2-3
CASSWQDRGDGYTF TGCGCCAGCAGCTGGCAGGACAGGGGGGATGGCTACACCTTC TRBD1 TRBV5-1 few TRBJ1-2
CASSLGLSQPQHF TGTGCCAGCAGCTTGGGGCTTAGCCAGCCCCAGCATTTT . TRBV5-8 . TRBJ1-5
CASSFRGPEQYF TGTGCCAGCAGCTTCAGGGGGCCCGAGCAGTACTTC TRBD1 TRBV5-4 few TRBJ2-7
CASSLVGGREQYF TGTGCCAGCAGCTTAGTCGGCGGGAGGGAGCAGTACTTC TRBD2 TRBV7-9 . TRBJ2-5
CAWRETGDYGYTF TGTGCCTGGAGGGAGACAGGAGATTATGGCTACACCTTC . TRBV30 few TRBJ1-2
CASSILVGQGADNEQFF TGTGCCAGTAGTATTCTCGTAGGACAGGGGGCCGACAATGAGCAGTTCTTC TRBD1 TRBV19 . TRBJ2-1
CASSQGRRETQYF TGTGCCAGCAGCCAGGGGCGCAGGGAGACCCAGTACTTC . TRBV6-5 few TRBJ2-5
CASSLLEQYF TGTGCCAGCAGCTTACTCGAGCAGTACTTC . TRBV11-2 few TRBJ2-7
CASSQEPGQGYTF TGTGCCAGCAGCCAAGAACCAGGGCAAGGCTACACCTTC . TRBV4-2 . TRBJ1-2
CASSPGSSEDTQYF TGTGCCAGCTCACCAGGAAGCTCGGAGGATACGCAGTATTTT . TRBV18 . TRBJ2-3
CASIRGEGGYTF TGTGCCAGCATTAGGGGGGAGGGTGGCTACACCTTC . TRBV6-6 . TRBJ1-2
CASSIGQTRGTGELFF TGCGCCAGCAGCATAGGACAGACCCGAGGCACCGGGGAGCTGTTTTTT . TRBV5-1 few TRBJ2-2